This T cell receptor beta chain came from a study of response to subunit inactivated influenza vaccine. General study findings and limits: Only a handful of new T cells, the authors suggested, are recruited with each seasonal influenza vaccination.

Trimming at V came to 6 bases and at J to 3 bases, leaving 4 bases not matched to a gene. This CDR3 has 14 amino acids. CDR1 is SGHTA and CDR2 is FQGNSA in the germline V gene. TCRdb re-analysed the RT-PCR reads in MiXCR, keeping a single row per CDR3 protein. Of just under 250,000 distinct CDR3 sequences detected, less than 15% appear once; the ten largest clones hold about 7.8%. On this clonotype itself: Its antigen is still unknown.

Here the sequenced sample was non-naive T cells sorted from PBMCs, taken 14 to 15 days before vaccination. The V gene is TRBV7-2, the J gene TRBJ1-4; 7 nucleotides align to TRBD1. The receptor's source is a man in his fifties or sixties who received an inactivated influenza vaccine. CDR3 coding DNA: TGTGCCAGCAGATGGGACAGCCCTAATGAAAAACTGTTTTTT. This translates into CASRWDSPNEKLFF.